The T cell receptor (beta chain) described here comes from a study of cytomegalovirus exposure and HLA in healthy donors. Primers included in the PCR were 60 Vbeta and 13 Jbeta primers. The repertoire was sequenced with immunoSEQ multiplex PCR; TCRdb's copy has only in-frame clones and lacks some. The sample includes around 170,000 clones, 75% to 90% of them seen just once. Overall study results and limits: Rare TCR sequences predominated, though certain public TCRs were found in many donors. The study flagged some 170 TCR beta chains as cytomegalovirus-associated.

About this clone: The antigen is undetermined.

The sequence came from a man in his forties in good health and CMV-seropositive. What was sequenced was PBMCs.

For the CDR3, the DNA is TGCGCCAGCAGGCTGGGACAGGTGGAGGGTGAAGCTTTCTTT. Protein product: CASRLGQVEGEAFF. This chain uses TRBV5-1 with TRBJ1-1; 8 bases line up with TRBD1. Germline trimming cut 5 bases from V and 7 bases from J; bases unmatched to any gene: 10. Germline V gives CDR1 SGHRS, CDR2 YFSETQ. The CDR3 runs 14 residues.